Listed below are T cell receptor beta chains from one sample, sequenced in a study of blood T cells in healthy people across ages. TCRdb passed the 5' RACE reads through MiXCR, listing each CDR3 protein once. The data show roughly 790,000 distinct CDR3 sequences, about 40% seen once. Sequencing input: blood. These receptors came from a woman aged 55 to 70 in good health. Both conserved end residues are part of each CDR3. A D gene is named only where the DNA matches it firmly. Some rows have no size entry. The others give once, few or many, or a class for an expanded clone.

>TRBV6-4|TRBJ2-1|.|few
CASSDYNRDNNEQFF
>TRBV6-5|TRBJ2-7|.|.
CASSYSIAHEQYF
>TRBV21-1|TRBJ2-5|.|.
CASSKRGTGGWKLETQYF
>TRBV28|TRBJ2-5|TRBD1|.
CASSIRDRGQETQYF
>TRBV3-1|TRBJ1-1|TRBD1|.
CASSRAQGAGEAFF
>TRBV20-1|TRBJ1-2|.|few
CSARGSVMDGYTF
>TRBV6-5|.|TRBD2|once
CASRPTSGVEQYF
>TRBV5-1|TRBJ2-2|.|.
CASSLEPAGTSNTGELFF
>TRBV3-1|TRBJ2-1|.|.
CASSQDFGGVEQFF
>TRBV7-3|TRBJ2-7|TRBD2|.
CASSPYGTSRNEQYF
>TRBV5-1|TRBJ1-1|.|few
CASKLLPANTEAFF
>TRBV28|TRBJ1-2|TRBD1|many
CASRPDDTGVYGYTF
>TRBV10-3|TRBJ2-5|.|.
CAISKDFSSLYNEQYF
>TRBV12-3/TRBV12-4|TRBJ1-5|.|.
CASSSSMGAYSNQPQHF
>TRBV7-6|TRBJ2-3|TRBD1|.
CASSPNRGETDTQYF
>TRBV6-1|TRBJ2-2|TRBD2|.
CASTGGSNTGELFF
>TRBV6-6|TRBJ2-7|.|.
CASKYQLIYEQYF
>TRBV6-2/TRBV6-3|TRBJ1-2|TRBD1|few
CASRNSGTGGGYTF
>TRBV9|TRBJ2-3|TRBD2|many
CASSVRTSGNTDTQYF
>TRBV27|TRBJ1-2|.|.
CASSSGSWGDYGYTF
>TRBV7-2|TRBJ2-3|.|few
CASSVYSTDTQYF
>TRBV12-3/TRBV12-4|TRBJ2-3|.|.
CASSRPRGAGADTQYF
>TRBV5-1|TRBJ2-5|.|.
CASSCDETQYF
>TRBV4-1|TRBJ2-7|TRBD2|many
CASSQELAGLYEQYF
>TRBV7-3|.|TRBD2|.
CASSLLKWAGGPYNEQYF
>TRBV12-3/TRBV12-4|TRBJ1-2|.|few
CASSFSGTEYGYTF
>TRBV15|TRBJ2-7|TRBD1|few
CATSLFTGTGGGEQYF
>TRBV10-2|TRBJ2-4|.|many
CASSGSMIAKNIQYF
>TRBV2|TRBJ2-1|.|.
CAPSFDHEQFF
>TRBV6-2/TRBV6-3|TRBJ2-3|TRBD2|.
CASSGTSFGDTQYF
>TRBV20-1|TRBJ1-6|.|.
CSASQDSPLHF
>TRBV6-2/TRBV6-3|TRBJ1-1|.|.
CASSYSQGAFF
>TRBV14|TRBJ2-7|TRBD2|few
CASSSGLADSREQYF
>TRBV5-1|TRBJ2-3|TRBD2|.
CASSRLAGEPNTQYF
>TRBV15|.|TRBD2|few
CATNNAAGAEQYF
>TRBV7-2|TRBJ2-3|TRBD2|.
CASTRGGSTDTQYF
>TRBV20-1|TRBJ2-3|TRBD2|.
CSAIRTGGNTDTQYF
>TRBV20-1|TRBJ2-7|TRBD1|few
CSAPDRFYEQYF
>TRBV28|TRBJ2-1|.|.
CASTSSGLETQFF